The 2 T cell receptor beta chains below come from one sample, sequenced in a study of CD8 T cells in Susac syndrome. An input of roughly 0.5 to 1 ug of RNA was subjected to reverse transcription using random hexamers. Each CDR3 protein gets one entry after TCRdb re-called the immunoSEQ multiplex PCR reads with MiXCR. The table records 180,000 or so distinct CDR3 sequences, roughly 94% of them present only once. The sequenced sample consisted of CD4+ T cells from PBMCs. The source is a human donor with Susac syndrome.

This chain connects TRBV4-1 to TRBJ1-1; no clear D gene. Germline CDR1 is MGHRA and CDR2 is YSYEKL. The length of the CDR3 is 16 residues. The V gene lost 0 bases and the J gene lost 0 bases, with 11 bases spanning the gap. The CDR3 protein is CASSQDRRRMNTEAFF. CDR3 DNA: TGCGCCAGCAGCCAAGATCGGCGACGGATGAACACTGAAGCTTTCTTT.

This clonotype came up once. The V call is TRBV6-6, the J call TRBJ2-7; 7 nucleotides align to TRBD1. V shed 6 bases, J shed 0 bases, and the junction held 2 bases outside the gene matches. CDR3 size: 13 residues. CDR1 and CDR2 from the germline V gene are MNHNY and SVGAGI (reference sequence). For the CDR3, the DNA is TGTGCCAGCAGGACAGGGAGCTCCTACGAGCAGTACTTC. Translated, it gives CASRTGSSYEQYF.